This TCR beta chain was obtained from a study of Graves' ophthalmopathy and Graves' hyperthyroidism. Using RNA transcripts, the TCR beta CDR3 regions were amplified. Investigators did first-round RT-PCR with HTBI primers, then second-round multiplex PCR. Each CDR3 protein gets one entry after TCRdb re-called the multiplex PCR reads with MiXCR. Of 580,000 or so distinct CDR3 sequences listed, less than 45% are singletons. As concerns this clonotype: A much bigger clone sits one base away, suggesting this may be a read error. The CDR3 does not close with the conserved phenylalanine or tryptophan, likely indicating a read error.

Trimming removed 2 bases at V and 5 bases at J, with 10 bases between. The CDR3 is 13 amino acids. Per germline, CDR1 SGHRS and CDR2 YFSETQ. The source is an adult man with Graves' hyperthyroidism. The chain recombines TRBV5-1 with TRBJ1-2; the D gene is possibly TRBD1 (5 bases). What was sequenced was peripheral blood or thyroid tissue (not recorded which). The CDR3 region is CASSLLTDYGYTL. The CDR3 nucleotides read TGCGCCAGCAGCTTATTGACAGATTATGGCTACACCCTC.